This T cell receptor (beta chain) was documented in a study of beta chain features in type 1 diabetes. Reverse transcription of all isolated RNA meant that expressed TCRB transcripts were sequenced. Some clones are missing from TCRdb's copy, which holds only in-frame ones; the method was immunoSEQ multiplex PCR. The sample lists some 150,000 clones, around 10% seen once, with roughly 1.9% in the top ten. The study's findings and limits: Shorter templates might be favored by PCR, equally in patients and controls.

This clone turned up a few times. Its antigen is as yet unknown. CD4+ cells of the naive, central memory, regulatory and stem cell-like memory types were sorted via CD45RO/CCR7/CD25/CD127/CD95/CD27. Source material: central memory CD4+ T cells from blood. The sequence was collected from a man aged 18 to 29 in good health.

The CDR3 reads CASRKPGVDTQYF. The DNA of the CDR3 is TGCGCCAGCAGGAAACCGGGGGTAGATACGCAGTATTTT. The chain recombines TRBV4-3 with TRBJ2-3; TRBD2 is a possible D gene (6 bases). V was cut by 6 bases and J by 5 bases, with 12 bases left in between. The CDR3 spans 13 residues. Germline V lookup: CDR1 LGHNA, CDR2 YSLEER.